The T cell receptor beta chain under discussion was sequenced for a study of blood T cells in healthy people across ages. Together with a sample-barcoded 5' primer, a J-beta primer mix was included in a second PCR lasting about 7 to 11 cycles. There were at least 3 million CDR3-containing paired-end reads obtained from each sample. TCRdb re-derived calls from the 5' RACE reads in MiXCR, one entry per CDR3 protein. The data hold hundreds of thousands of distinct CDR3 sequences, with about 55% observed a single time. Each sample used at least 7 million PBMCs. This CDR3 comprises 17 residues. Germline CDR1 is SGHRS and CDR2 is YFSETQ.

The sequenced sample was blood. The receptor was derived from a man aged 55-75 years in good health. The chain employs TRBV5-1 and TRBJ2-1, with a tentative D call TRBD2 (6 bases). The closer fit of TRBJ2-7 to the DNA end suggests the J call may be wrong. In DNA, the CDR3 is TGCGCCAGCAGCTTGGCCCCGGGAGTAGGATCCTACAATGAGCAGTACTTC. It encodes CASSLAPGVGSYNEQYF.